These 5 T cell receptor beta chains share one sample of origin, sequenced in a study of blood T cell repertoires in COVID-19. TCRdb keeps only in-frame clones here, not all; method: immunoSEQ multiplex PCR. The data show over 150,000 clones, 80% to 90% seen once. The sequenced sample was PBMCs or T cells enriched from blood (not recorded which). The receptor source for this set is a man aged 35 to 55 who had recovered from COVID-19.

This clone was recorded once. The chain has TRBV4-1 and TRBJ2-7, with a tentative D call TRBD2 (5 bases). Germline-derived CDR1 and CDR2 are MGHRA and YSYEKL. The CDR3 has 13 amino acids. V lost 1 base and J lost 7, with 11 bases in between. The CDR3: CASSQGSAWEQYF. Here the CDR3 DNA reads TGCGCCAGCAGCCAAGGTAGCGCGTGGGAGCAGTACTTC.

V usage is TRBV11-3 and J usage is TRBJ2-2; 8 nucleotides align to TRBD1. Germline CDR1 SGHNT, CDR2 YENEEA. There are 15 residues in the CDR3. J lost 3 bases, V lost 1 base, and 1 base had no gene match. The CDR3 DNA sequence: TGTGCCAGCAGCTTAGGGACAGGGTACACCGGGGAGCTGTTTTTT. It translates to CASSLGTGYTGELFF.

In its sample, this clone was seen a few times. This sequence joins TRBV5-1 and TRBJ2-7; a weak D match, TRBD1 (5 bases). In germline, CDR1 is SGHRS, CDR2 YFSETQ. V lost 0 bases and J lost 12, with 19 bases in between. This CDR3 has 14 residues. This chain's CDR3 is CASSLDLVTERGYF. For the CDR3, the DNA is TGCGCCAGCAGCTTGGATCTGGTGACCGAAAGGGGGTACTTC.

CDR3 nucleotides: TGCGCCAGCAGCTCTTTCAGCGGGAGGGCCCAAGATACGCAGTATTTT. Protein sequence: CASSSFSGRAQDTQYF. The chain employs TRBV5-1 and TRBJ2-3, with 10 bases aligning to TRBD2. V was clipped by 3 bases and J by 5 bases; unmatched bases: 9. Germline V CDR1 and CDR2: SGHRS, YFSETQ. The length of the CDR3 is 16 residues.

This chain links TRBV5-1 with TRBJ2-7; TRBD2 is a possible D gene (5 bases). The CDR3 spans 13 residues. The V end lost 4 bases, the J end lost 2 bases, and 10 bases lay between the germline ends. Germline V gives CDR1 SGHRS, CDR2 YFSETQ. CDR3 sequence: CASSPGSAYEQYV. CDR3 sequence (DNA): TGCGCCAGCAGCCCGGGGTCTGCCTACGAGCAGTACGTC.